This TCR beta chain was found in a study of T cell repertoires in cytomegalovirus infection. Study background: Indications of both CMV infection and matching HLA type were provided by public TCR beta signatures.

Study conclusions and caveats: The study found HLA-C-restricted CMV-specific TCR beta clonotypes dominating the ex vivo response. Individuals carrying CMV plus the relevant HLA were identified by cumulative frequency of public TCR beta families.

V was trimmed by 0 bases and J by 3 bases, leaving 9 bases between them. Germline V gene data show CDR1 as SGHKS and CDR2 as YYEKEE (reference sequence). The CDR3 covers 14 residues. Concerning this clonotype itself: Antigen unknown.

A single record per CDR3 protein comes from TCRdb applying MiXCR to the reads. The sample records 200,000 or so distinct CDR3 sequences, 25% to 30% being singletons. V usage is TRBV5-5 and J usage is TRBJ2-5; D gene ambiguous. The sequencing sample was made of PBMCs. This clonotype was sampled from a human donor in good health (CMV status not recorded). Some clones in this sample may be carry-over from other donors' samples. This chain's CDR3 is CASSLERREETQYF. The CDR3 DNA sequence: TGTGCCAGCAGCTTGGAACGGCGCGAAGAGACCCAGTACTTC.